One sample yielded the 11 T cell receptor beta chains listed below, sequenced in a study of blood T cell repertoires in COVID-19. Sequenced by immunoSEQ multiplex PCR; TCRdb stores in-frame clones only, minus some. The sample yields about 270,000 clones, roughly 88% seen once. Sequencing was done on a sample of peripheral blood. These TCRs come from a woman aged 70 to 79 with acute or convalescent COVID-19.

CDR3 bases: TGTGCCAGCAGTGAATATAAGCAGGGAGGGGAAAAACTGTTTTTT. This translates into CASSEYKQGGEKLFF. The chain has TRBV25-1 and TRBJ1-4; D may be TRBD1 (5 bases). The V gene lost 0 bases and the J gene lost 8 bases, with 13 bases spanning the gap. The length of the CDR3 is 15 residues. The V gene's germline CDR1 is MGHDK and CDR2 SYGVNS.

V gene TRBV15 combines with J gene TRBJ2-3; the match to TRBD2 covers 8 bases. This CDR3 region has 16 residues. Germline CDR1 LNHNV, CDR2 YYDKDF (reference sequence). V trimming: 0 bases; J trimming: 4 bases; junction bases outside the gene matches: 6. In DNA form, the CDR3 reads TGTGCCACCAGCAGAGATCGAGGAGCGGGGGCAGATACGCAGTATTTT. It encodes CATSRDRGAGADTQYF. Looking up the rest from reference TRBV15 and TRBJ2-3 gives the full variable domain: DAMVIQNPRYQVTQFGKPVTLSCSQTLNHNVMYWYQQKSSQAPKLLFHYYDKDFNNEADTPDNFQSRRPNTSFCFLDIRSPGLGDTAMYLCATSRDRGAGADTQYFGPGTRLTVL.

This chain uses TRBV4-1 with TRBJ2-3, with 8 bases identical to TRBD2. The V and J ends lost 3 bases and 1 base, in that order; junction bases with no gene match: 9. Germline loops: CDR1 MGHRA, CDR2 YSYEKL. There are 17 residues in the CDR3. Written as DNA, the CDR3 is TGCGCCAGCAGCCACCGGGGGGGGGCGGGCGGCACAGATACGCAGTATTTT. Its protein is CASSHRGGAGGTDTQYF.

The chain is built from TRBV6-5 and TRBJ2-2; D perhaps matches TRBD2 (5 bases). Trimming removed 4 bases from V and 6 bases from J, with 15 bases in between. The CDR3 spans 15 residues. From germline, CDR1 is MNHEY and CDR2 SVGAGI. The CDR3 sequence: CASSSPRDGAGELFF. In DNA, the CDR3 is TGTGCCAGCAGTTCGCCCCGGGATGGGGCCGGGGAGCTGTTTTTT.

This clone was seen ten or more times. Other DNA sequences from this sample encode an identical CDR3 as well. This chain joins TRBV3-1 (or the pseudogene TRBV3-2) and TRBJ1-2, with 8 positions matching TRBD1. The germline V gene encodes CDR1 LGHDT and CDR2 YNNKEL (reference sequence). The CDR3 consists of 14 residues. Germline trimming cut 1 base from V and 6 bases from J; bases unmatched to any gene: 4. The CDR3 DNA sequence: TGTGCCAGCAGCCAAGGAGGGACAGGTGATGGCTACACCTTC. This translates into CASSQGGTGDGYTF.

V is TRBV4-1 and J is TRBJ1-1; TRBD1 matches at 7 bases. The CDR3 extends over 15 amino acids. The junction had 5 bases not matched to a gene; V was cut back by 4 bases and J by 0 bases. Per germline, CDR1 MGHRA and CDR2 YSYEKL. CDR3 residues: CASSRQGRMNTEAFF. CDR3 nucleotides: TGCGCCAGCAGCCGACAGGGAAGAATGAACACTGAAGCTTTCTTT.

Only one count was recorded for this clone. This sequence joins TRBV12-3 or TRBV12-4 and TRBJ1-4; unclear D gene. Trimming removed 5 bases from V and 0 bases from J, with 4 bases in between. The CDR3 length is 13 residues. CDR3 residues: CASSTSTNEKLFF. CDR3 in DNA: TGTGCCAGCAGTACATCAACTAATGAAAAACTGTTTTTT.

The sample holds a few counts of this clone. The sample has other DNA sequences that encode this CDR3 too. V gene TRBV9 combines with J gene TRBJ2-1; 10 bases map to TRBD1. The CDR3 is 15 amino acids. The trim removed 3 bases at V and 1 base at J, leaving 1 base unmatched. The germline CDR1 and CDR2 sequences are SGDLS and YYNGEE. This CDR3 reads CASSAGQGSYNEQFF. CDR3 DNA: TGTGCCAGCAGCGCGGGACAGGGGTCCTACAATGAGCAGTTCTTC.

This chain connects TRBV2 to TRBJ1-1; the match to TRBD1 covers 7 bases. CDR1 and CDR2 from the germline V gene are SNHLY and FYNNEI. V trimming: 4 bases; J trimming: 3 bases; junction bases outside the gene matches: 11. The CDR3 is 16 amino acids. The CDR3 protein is CASSGPTDRVDTEAFF. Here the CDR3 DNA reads TGTGCCAGCAGTGGGCCCACCGACAGGGTGGACACTGAAGCTTTCTTT.

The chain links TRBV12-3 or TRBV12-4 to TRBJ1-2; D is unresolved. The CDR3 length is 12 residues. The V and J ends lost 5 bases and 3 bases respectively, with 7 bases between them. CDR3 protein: CASSPRDYGYTF. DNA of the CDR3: TGTGCCAGCAGTCCGCGCGACTATGGCTACACCTTC.

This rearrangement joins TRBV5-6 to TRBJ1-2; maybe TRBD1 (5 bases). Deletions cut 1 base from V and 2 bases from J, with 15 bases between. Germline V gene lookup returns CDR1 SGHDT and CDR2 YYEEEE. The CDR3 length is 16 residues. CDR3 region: CASSLFIETDNYGYTF. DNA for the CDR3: TGTGCCAGCAGCTTGTTTATAGAGACAGACAACTATGGCTACACCTTC.